This paragraph covers one T cell receptor (beta chain) sequence. The antigen remains unidentified. No infections or other immune events were documented during collection. Per germline, CDR1 SQVTM and CDR2 ANQGSEA. This CDR3 has 15 residues. The junction had 4 bases not matched to a gene; V was cut back by 3 bases and J by 0 bases. Profiled with immunoSEQ multiplex PCR; TCRdb holds only in-frame clones, not every one. The repertoire consists of approximately 130,000 clones, with less than 90% occurring once and the leading ten covering 8.4%. This sample was taken from a study of identifying expanded T cells in peripheral blood. Study-level results: Differentially abundant clones: roughly 1.2 between replicates, about 17 at approximately two weeks, more than 18 at four. Across healthy donors, higher total template counts meant significantly greater approximately two-week count variance.

J is TRBJ2-1 and V is TRBV29-1; 8 nucleotides match TRBD1. The sequenced sample was blood. This TCR derives from a person between 18 and 69 years old in good health. The CDR3: CSVDDRGLSYNEQFF. CDR3 sequence (DNA): TGCAGCGTTGACGACAGGGGCCTCTCCTACAATGAGCAGTTCTTC.